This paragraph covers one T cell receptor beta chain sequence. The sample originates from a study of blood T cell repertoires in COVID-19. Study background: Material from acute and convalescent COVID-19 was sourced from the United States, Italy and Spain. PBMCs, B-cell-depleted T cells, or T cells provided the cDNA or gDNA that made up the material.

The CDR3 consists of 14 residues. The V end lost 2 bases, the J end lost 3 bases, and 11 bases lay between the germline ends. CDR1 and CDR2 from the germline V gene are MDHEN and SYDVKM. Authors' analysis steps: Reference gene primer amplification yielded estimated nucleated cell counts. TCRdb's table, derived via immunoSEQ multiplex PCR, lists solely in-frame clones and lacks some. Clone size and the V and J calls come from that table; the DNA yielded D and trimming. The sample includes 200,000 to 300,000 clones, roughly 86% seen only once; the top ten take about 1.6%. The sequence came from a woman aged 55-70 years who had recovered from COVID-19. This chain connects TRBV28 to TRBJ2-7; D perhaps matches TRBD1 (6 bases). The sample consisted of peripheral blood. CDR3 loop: CASSLPGVNYEQYF. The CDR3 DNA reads TGTGCCAGCAGTTTACCAGGGGTAAACTACGAGCAGTACTTC.